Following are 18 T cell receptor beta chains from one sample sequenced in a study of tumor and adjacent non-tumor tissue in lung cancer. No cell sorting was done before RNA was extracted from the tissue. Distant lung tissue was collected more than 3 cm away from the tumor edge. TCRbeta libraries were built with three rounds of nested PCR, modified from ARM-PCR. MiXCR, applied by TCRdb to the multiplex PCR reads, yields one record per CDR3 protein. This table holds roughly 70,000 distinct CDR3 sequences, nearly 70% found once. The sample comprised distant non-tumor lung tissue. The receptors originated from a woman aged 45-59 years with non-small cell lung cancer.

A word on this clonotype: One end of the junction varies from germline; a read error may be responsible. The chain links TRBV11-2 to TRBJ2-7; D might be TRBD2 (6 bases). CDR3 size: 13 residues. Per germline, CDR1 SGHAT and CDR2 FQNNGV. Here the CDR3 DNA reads TGTGCCAGCAGTTTAGACGTGGGAGGCGAGCAGTGCTTC. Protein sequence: CASSLDVGGEQCF.

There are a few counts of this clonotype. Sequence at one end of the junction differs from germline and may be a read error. The DNA of the CDR3 is TGTGCCAATAGCCCTTCGGTGACCGGAAACAGCATATATTTT. Amino acid sequence: CANSPSVTGNSIYF. V gene TRBV11-2 combines with J gene TRBJ1-3; no clear D gene. Germline-derived CDR1 and CDR2 are SGHAT and FQNNGV. The CDR3 sequence is 14 residues long.

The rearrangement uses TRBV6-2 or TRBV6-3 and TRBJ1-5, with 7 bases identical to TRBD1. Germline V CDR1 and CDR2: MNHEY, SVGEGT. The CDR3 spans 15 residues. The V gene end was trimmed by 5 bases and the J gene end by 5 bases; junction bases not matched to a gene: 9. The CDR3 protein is CASSPVTGIYQPQHF. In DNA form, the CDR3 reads TGTGCCAGCAGTCCCGTGACAGGGATCTATCAGCCCCAGCATTTT.

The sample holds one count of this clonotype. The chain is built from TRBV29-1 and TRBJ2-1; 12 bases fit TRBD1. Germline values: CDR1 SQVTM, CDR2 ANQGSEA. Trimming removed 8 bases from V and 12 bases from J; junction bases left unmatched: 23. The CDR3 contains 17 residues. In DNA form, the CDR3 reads TGCAGCATTATTCGGATGGCCGGGACAGGGGGCCCCGTTGGGCAGTTCTTC. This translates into CSIIRMAGTGGPVGQFF.

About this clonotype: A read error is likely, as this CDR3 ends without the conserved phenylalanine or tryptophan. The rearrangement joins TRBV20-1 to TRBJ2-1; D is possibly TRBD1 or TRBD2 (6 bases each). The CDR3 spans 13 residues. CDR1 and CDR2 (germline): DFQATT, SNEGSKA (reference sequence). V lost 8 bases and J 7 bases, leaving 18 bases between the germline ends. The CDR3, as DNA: TGCAGTACTCCTGGGGGGCCAAAAAATGAGCAGTTCTCC. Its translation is CSTPGGPKNEQFS.

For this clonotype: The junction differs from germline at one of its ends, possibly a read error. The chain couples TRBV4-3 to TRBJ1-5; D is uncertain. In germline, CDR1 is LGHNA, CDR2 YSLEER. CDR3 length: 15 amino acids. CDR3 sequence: CASSQRLRRVQPHHF. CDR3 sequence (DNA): TGCGCCAGCAGCCAAAGGCTCAGGCGTGTTCAGCCCCACCATTTT.

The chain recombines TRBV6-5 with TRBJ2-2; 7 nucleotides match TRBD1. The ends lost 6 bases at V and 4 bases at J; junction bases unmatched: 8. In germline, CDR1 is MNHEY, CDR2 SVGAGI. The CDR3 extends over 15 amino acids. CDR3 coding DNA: TGTGCCAGCAGACTCAGACAGGGATGCACCGGGGAGCTGTTTTTT. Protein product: CASRLRQGCTGELFF.

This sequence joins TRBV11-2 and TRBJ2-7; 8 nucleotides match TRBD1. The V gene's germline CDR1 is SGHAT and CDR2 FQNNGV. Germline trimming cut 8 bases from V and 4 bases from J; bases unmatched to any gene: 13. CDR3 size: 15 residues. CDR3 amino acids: CASGSGTGQAYEQYF. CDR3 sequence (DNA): TGTGCCAGCGGCTCGGGGACAGGCCAGGCGTACGAGCAGTACTTC.

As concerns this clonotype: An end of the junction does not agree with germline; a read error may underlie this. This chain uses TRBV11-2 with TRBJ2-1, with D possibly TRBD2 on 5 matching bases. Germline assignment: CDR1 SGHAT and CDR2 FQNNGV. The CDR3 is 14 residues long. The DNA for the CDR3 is TGTATCAGCAGCTTTAATCCGGGAACGAGTGAGCAGCTCTTC. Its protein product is CISSFNPGTSEQLF. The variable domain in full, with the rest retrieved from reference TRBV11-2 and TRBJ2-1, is EAGVAQSPRYKIIEKRQSVAFWCNPISGHATLYWYQQILGQGPKLLIQFQNNGVVDDSQLPKDRFSAERLKGVDSTLKIQPAKLEDSAVYLCISSFNPGTSEQLFGPGTRLTVL.

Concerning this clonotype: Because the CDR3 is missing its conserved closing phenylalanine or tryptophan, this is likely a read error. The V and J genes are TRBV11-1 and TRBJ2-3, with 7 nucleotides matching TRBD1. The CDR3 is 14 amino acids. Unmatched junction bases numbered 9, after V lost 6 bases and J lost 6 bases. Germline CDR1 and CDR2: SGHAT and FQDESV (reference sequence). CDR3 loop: CASSIATGADTQYP. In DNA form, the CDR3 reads TGTGCCAGCAGTATAGCTACAGGGGCTGATACGCAGTATCCT.

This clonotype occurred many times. CDR3 DNA sequence: TGCAGTGCCGTCAATAGGGCATTTGTCTACGAGCAGTACTTC. Residues: CSAVNRAFVYEQYF. This chain joins TRBV20-1 and TRBJ2-7; D remains ambiguous. Trimming left V 6 bases short and J 3 bases short, with 18 bases between. CDR1 DFQATT and CDR2 SNEGSKA come from the germline V gene (reference sequence). This CDR3 is 14 amino acids long.

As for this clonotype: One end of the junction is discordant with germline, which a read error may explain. The CDR3 DNA follows: TGTGCCAGCAGCCGTGACAGAGTGAGCACTGAAGCTCTCTTT. Translation gives CASSRDRVSTEALF. The J gene is TRBJ1-1, the V gene TRBV6-5; D might be TRBD1 (5 bases). This CDR3 region has 14 residues. Germline CDR1 reads MNHEY; CDR2 reads SVGAGI.

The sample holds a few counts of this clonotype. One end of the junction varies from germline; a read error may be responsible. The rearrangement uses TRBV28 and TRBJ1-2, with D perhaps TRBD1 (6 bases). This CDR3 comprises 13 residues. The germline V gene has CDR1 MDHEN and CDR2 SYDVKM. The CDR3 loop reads CASSLQGYYDYTF. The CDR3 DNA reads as TGTGCCAGCAGTTTACAGGGGTACTATGACTACACCTTC.

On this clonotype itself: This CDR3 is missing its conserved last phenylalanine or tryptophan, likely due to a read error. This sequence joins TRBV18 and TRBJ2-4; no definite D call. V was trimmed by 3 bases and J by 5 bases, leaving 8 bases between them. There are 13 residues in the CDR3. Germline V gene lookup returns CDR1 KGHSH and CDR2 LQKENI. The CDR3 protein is CASSPDNENIQYL. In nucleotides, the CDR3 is TGTGCCAGCTCACCTGATAATGAAAACATTCAGTACCTC.

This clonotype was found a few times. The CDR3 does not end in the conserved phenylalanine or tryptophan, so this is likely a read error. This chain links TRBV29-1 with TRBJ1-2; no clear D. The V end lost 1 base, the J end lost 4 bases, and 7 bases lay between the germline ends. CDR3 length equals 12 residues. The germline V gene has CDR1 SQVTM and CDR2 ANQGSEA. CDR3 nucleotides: TGCAGCGTTGAAGTCTGGGGCTATGGCTACACCTTA. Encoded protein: CSVEVWGYGYTL.

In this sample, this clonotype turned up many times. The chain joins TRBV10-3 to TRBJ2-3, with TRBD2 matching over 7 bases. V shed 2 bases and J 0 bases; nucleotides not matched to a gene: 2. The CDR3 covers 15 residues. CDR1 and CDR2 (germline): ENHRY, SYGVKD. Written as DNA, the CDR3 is TGTGCCATCAGTGAGGGTAGCGGGAGCACAGATACGCAGTATTTT. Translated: CAISEGSGSTDTQYF.

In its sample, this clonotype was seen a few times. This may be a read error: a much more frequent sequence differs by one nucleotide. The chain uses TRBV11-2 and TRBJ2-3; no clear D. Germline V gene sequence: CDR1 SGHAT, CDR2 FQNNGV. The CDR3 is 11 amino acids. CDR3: CANSFIDTQCF. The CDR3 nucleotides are TGTGCCAACAGCTTTATTGATACGCAGTGTTTT.

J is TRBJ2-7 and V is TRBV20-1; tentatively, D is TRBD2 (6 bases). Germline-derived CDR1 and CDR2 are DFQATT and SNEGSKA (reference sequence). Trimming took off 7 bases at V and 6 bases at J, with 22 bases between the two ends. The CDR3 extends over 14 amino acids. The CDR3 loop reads CSEAGTPPPCEQYF. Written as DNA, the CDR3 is TGCAGTGAGGCCGGGACTCCGCCCCCCTGCGAGCAGTACTTC.